The T cell receptor beta chain described here comes from a study of control samples from healthy donors and cancer patients. Germline CDR1 is DFQATT and CDR2 is SNEGSKA (reference sequence). The CDR3 has 13 amino acids. Trimming left V 3 bases short and J 4 bases short, with 11 bases between. The assay was immunoSEQ multiplex PCR, and TCRdb's table has in-frame clones only and misses some. Here the sample spans about 86,000 clones, less than 90% being singletons. The sequence came from a woman aged 45-59 years with colorectal cancer. Material: PBMCs. The chain combines TRBV20-1 with TRBJ2-3; D unresolved. The CDR3 sequence: CSASGRTPDTQYF. For the CDR3, the DNA is TGCAGTGCTAGTGGGCGGACCCCAGATACGCAGTATTTT.